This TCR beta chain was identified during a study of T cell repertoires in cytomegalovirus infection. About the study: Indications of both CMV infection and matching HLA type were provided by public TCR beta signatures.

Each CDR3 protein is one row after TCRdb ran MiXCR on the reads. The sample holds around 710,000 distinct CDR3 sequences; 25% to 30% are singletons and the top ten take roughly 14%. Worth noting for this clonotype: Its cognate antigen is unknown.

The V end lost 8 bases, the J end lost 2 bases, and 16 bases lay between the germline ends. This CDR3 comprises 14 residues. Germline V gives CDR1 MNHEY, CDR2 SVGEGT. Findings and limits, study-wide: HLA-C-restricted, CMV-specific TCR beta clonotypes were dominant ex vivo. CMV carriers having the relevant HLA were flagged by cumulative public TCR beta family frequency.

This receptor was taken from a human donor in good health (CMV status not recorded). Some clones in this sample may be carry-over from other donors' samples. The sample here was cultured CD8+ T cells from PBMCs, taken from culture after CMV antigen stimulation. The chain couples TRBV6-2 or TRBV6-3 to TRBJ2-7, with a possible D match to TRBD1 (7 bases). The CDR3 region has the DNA TGTGCCAGCCTGGGGGGACAGCCAACCTACGAGCAGTACGTC. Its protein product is CASLGGQPTYEQYV.